This record looks at one T cell receptor beta chain sequence and its context. Its antigen is still unknown. The source of the sample is a study of siplizumab effects on memory and regulatory T cells. Study-wide results and limits: Apparently key alloresponse contributors, naive T cells also seemed more diverse than memory cells.

CDR3 length equals 12 residues. Between the trimmed V and J ends, which lost 10 bases and 4 bases, there was a span of 13 bases. The germline V gene has CDR1 LNHDA and CDR2 SQIVND (reference sequence). Assay: immunoSEQ multiplex PCR; the TCRdb copy retains only in-frame clones and omits some. The sample carries 75,000 to 100,000 clones, 90% to 95% recorded once. This chain links TRBV19 with TRBJ1-2; maybe TRBD1 (5 bases). The receptor was derived from a human donor in good health. Sequencing input: non-Treg CD4+ T cells sorted from blood. CDR3 nucleotide sequence: TGTGCCACAATGAGGGGACTCTATGGCTACACCTTC. It codes for CATMRGLYGYTF.